This TCR beta chain was observed in a study of patients and donors after allogeneic stem cell transplantation. From the RT-PCR reads, TCRdb called clonotypes with MiXCR, one entry per CDR3 protein. Among 190,000 or so distinct CDR3 sequences listed, roughly 38% were seen once. There are 15 residues in the CDR3. V was pared by 5 bases and J by 7 bases, with 15 bases between. CDR1 is ENHRY, CDR2 SYGVKD, per germline. The receptor's source is a human donor who was either an allogeneic HSCT recipient or a stem cell or donor lymphocyte infusion donor (not recorded which). It is not recorded whose cells these are; they may come from a transplant donor. The rearrangement links TRBV10-3 to TRBJ1-6; D possibly corresponds to TRBD1 (5 bases). The sequencing sample was made of blood, either unsorted or a sorted T cell fraction (not recorded which). This CDR3 reads CAISWDSLGNSPLHF. CDR3 DNA: TGTGCCATCAGTTGGGACTCTCTGGGGAATTCACCCCTCCACTTT.